This T cell receptor (beta chain) was observed in a study of PD-1 blockade in classical Hodgkin lymphoma. Study-level findings and limits: Underlying causes for the observed repertoire differences were not defined, possibly disease activity or prior therapy.

This sample's time point: cycle 4 day 1 (C4D1), after less than 7 weeks of nivolumab. Brentuximab vedotin exposure varied, and every patient relapsed after autologous stem cell transplantation. CD8+ T cells were isolated from thawed PBMCs by magnetic negative selection. Patients showed best responses of complete response, partial response or progressive disease. Libraries were prepared by immunoSEQ multiplex PCR; TCRdb keeps only in-frame clonotypes and omits some of them. This sample carries about 20,000 clones, approximately 80% of them seen once, and the ten largest clones take 7.3%. On this clone: Its antigen is still unknown.

Per germline, CDR1 MGHRA and CDR2 YSYEKL. Trimming took 6 bases from V and 5 from J; bases not matched to a gene: 0. The CDR3 extends over 11 amino acids. The source of this sequence is a human donor with classical Hodgkin lymphoma. Sample: CD8+ T cells from blood, taken before the fourth cycle of nivolumab. V gene TRBV4-1 combines with J gene TRBJ2-7; TRBD1 matches at 8 bases. CDR3 in amino acids: CASRQGDEQYF. In DNA form, the CDR3 reads TGCGCCAGCAGACAGGGGGACGAGCAGTACTTC.